Listed below are T cell receptor beta chains from one sample, sequenced in a study of T cells in Graves' hyperthyroidism and ophthalmopathy. TCRdb processed the multiplex PCR reads anew with MiXCR; each CDR3 protein has one entry. The repertoire holds some 600,000 distinct CDR3 sequences, with approximately 44% as singletons. Sequencing input: peripheral blood or thyroid tissue (not recorded which). These receptor sequences come from a woman under 30 with Graves' hyperthyroidism. CDR3s include the opening cysteine and the closing phenylalanine or tryptophan. A D gene is named only where the DNA matches it firmly. Clone sizes are given selectively: once, few, many, or a class where the clone is expanded.

j_call d_call clone_size v_call cdr3_nt cdr3_aa
TRBJ1-6 NA NA TRBV2 TGTGCCAGCAGCCAACAGGAGTATAATTCACCCCTCCACTTT CASSQQEYNSPLHF
TRBJ1-2 NA few TRBV5-4 TGTGCCAGCAGCAGAGGGGGTTCTCCTAACTATGGCTACACCTTC CASSRGGSPNYGYTF
TRBJ2-5 NA NA TRBV20-1 TGCAGTGCAATACGGCGGTGGCAAGAGACCCAGTACTTC CSAIRRWQETQYF
TRBJ2-7 TRBD2 NA TRBV20-1 TGCAGTGCTAGAGATCGACTAGCGGGAGCTGGGCAGTACTTC CSARDRLAGAGQYF
TRBJ1-2 NA NA TRBV19 TGTGCCAGTAGTATACATGGGGGTTCTGGCTACACCTTC CASSIHGGSGYTF
TRBJ1-1 TRBD1 many TRBV7-8 TGTGCCAGCAGCACTAGACAGGGTGGCACTGAAGCTTTCTTT CASSTRQGGTEAFF
TRBJ2-5 TRBD2 once TRBV24-1 TGTGCCAGCAGTGAAGCTAGCGGGAGCTGGGAGACCCAGTACTTC CASSEASGSWETQYF
TRBJ2-5 TRBD2 few TRBV7-9 TGTGCCAGCAGCTCGGATGGCGGGAGGAGCGAGACCCAGTACTTC CASSSDGGRSETQYF
TRBJ2-7 NA NA TRBV12-1 TGTGCCAGCAGCTTTACCGGGACAGGGGGAATCTACGAGCAGTACTTC CASSFTGTGGIYEQYF
TRBJ1-2 NA many TRBV7-9 TGTGCCAGCAGTCCTCTAGGACCCTATGGCTACACCTTC CASSPLGPYGYTF
TRBJ2-2 TRBD2 once TRBV10-3 TGTGCCAGCAGTGAGGCGGGGGTGAACACCGGGGAGCTGTTTTTT CASSEAGVNTGELFF
TRBJ1-1 NA many TRBV7-2 TGTGCCAGCAGCTTAGGACTCACCTACACTGAAGCTTTCTTT CASSLGLTYTEAFF
TRBJ2-7 TRBD2 many TRBV7-9 TGTGCCAGCAGCCCTTATGGGGCTAGCGGGACCTACGAGCAGTACTTC CASSPYGASGTYEQYF
TRBJ1-5 NA NA TRBV29-1 TGCAGTTGGACAGAAGAGGGCCAGCCCCAGCATTTT CSWTEEGQPQHF
TRBJ1-2 TRBD1 NA TRBV29-1 TGCAGCGGCGGACAGGGGAGTAACTATGGCTACACCTTC CSGGQGSNYGYTF
TRBJ1-3 NA many TRBV13 TGTGCCAGCAGCTATAGGGGAGGAAACACCATATATTTT CASSYRGGNTIYF
TRBJ2-1 NA NA TRBV2 TGTGCCAGCACCGACCGGGACCCGTACAATGAGCAGTTCTTC CASTDRDPYNEQFF
TRBJ1-6 NA NA TRBV20-1 TGCAGTGCTAGACCCGGGATAAATTATTCACCCCTCCACTTT CSARPGINYSPLHF
TRBJ2-5 TRBD2 NA TRBV7-2 TGTGCCAGCTCACCAAGCGGGCGGGAGGATCGGAAAGGGACCCAGTACTTC CASSPSGREDRKGTQYF
TRBJ1-6 NA NA TRBV10-3 TGTGCCACCAGTATTGGATCCCTGGGGCCGCAGATTGATTCACCCCTCCACTTT CATSIGSLGPQIDSPLHF
TRBJ1-2 NA NA TRBV7-9 TGTGCCAGCAGCTTAGCTTCAGGGGCCTATGGCTACACCTTC CASSLASGAYGYTF
TRBJ1-3 TRBD1 once TRBV7-9 TGTGCCAGCAGCCCGAACAGGGGGTTGGGTGGAAACACCATATATTTT CASSPNRGLGGNTIYF